Below, 9 T cell receptor beta chains from the same sample are listed, as sequenced in a study of early T cells in non-severe SARS-CoV-2 infection. Via MiXCR, TCRdb re-called the 5' RACE reads, giving one row per CDR3 protein. The data contain around 80,000 distinct CDR3 sequences, about 9.4% of them singletons. The sample was whole blood, taken at baseline. The receptors derive from an adult who was a healthcare worker with PCR-confirmed SARS-CoV-2 infection or an uninfected control (not recorded which).

This clonotype was seen a few times. The J gene is TRBJ2-1, the V gene TRBV15; 9 nucleotides line up with TRBD2. The germline V gene has CDR1 LNHNV and CDR2 YYDKDF (reference sequence). The CDR3 sequence is 20 residues long. After removal of 0 bases from V and 0 bases from J, the junction contained 12 bases not matched to a gene. The DNA of the CDR3 is TGTGCCACCAGCAGAGATATTCTAGCGGGGTCGTTGAGCTCCTACAATGAGCAGTTCTTC. It specifies CATSRDILAGSLSSYNEQFF.

This clonotype was picked up many times. The chain is built from TRBV20-1 and TRBJ2-5; no firm D call. This CDR3 is 14 amino acids long. V gave up 5 bases and J gave up 1 base, with 14 bases separating them. The germline CDR1 and CDR2 sequences are DFQATT and SNEGSKA (reference sequence). The CDR3: CSASKGGSQETQYF. The CDR3 DNA sequence: TGCAGTGCTTCGAAGGGTGGTTCCCAAGAGACCCAGTACTTC.

V usage is TRBV20-1 and J usage is TRBJ2-3, with a weak D call TRBD2 (6 bases). CDR1 and CDR2 from the germline V gene are DFQATT and SNEGSKA (reference sequence). This CDR3 comprises 12 residues. V gave up 5 bases and J gave up 4 bases, with 10 bases separating them. Here the CDR3 reads CSAPRESDTQYF. As DNA, the CDR3 is TGCAGTGCTCCCCGGGAGTCAGATACGCAGTATTTT.

This clonotype was seen only a few times. This chain links TRBV11-2 with TRBJ2-6, with 8 bases lining up with TRBD1. Germline lookup yields CDR1 SGHAT and CDR2 FQNNGV. J gave up 4 bases and V 5 bases, and 4 bases lay outside the gene matches. CDR3 length: 15 residues. CDR3 nucleotide sequence: TGTGCCAGCAGCCTCAGGGGGCTCGGGGCCAACGTCCTGACTTTC. Translating it yields CASSLRGLGANVLTF.

This clonotype was counted a few times. This chain joins TRBV2 and TRBJ2-7; 8 nucleotides align to TRBD2. This CDR3 has 14 amino acids. V lost 6 bases, J lost 9 bases, and 13 bases stayed unmatched. CDR1 is SNHLY and CDR2 is FYNNEI in the germline V gene. CDR3 loop: CASSPGLGGLRQYF. The CDR3 DNA reads as TGTGCCAGCAGCCCGGGACTAGGTGGACTGCGGCAGTACTTC.

This clonotype has at least ten counts. The chain carries TRBV5-1 and TRBJ1-1, with a tentative D call TRBD1 (5 bases). This CDR3 spans 14 amino acids. Germline V gene data show CDR1 as SGHRS and CDR2 as YFSETQ. V lost 0 bases, J lost 6 bases, and 12 bases lay in between. CDR3 sequence (DNA): TGCGCCAGCAGCTTGGCGGGGGGGACTCCTGAAGCTTTCTTT. Translating gives CASSLAGGTPEAFF.

This chain connects TRBV20-1 to TRBJ1-5; D not certain. Trimming left V 5 bases short and J 4 bases short, with 12 bases between. Germline loops: CDR1 DFQATT, CDR2 SNEGSKA (reference sequence). The length of the CDR3 is 13 residues. The CDR3 DNA is TGCAGTGCTGATAAGGACGGGAATCAGCCCCAGCATTTT. Protein: CSADKDGNQPQHF.

Only a few counts were recorded for this clonotype. The chain joins TRBV2 to TRBJ2-2; tentatively, D is TRBD2 (6 bases). Germline-derived CDR1 and CDR2 are SNHLY and FYNNEI. This CDR3 has 15 residues. V was shortened by 4 bases and J by 6 bases, with 15 bases between the two germline ends. In DNA form, the CDR3 reads TGTGCCAGCAGTGTCGAGGAGTGGAGGGCCGGGGAGCTGTTTTTT. Translating gives CASSVEEWRAGELFF.

About this clonotype itself: Given a much more abundant clone one base away, this may be a read error. The V gene is TRBV23-1, the J gene TRBJ2-1, with D maybe TRBD2 (6 bases). TRBV23-1 is designated an ORF whose function remains uncertain. There are 12 residues in the CDR3. As DNA, the CDR3 is TGCGCCAGCACCACCCCATCCCGGGAGCAGCTCTTC. The encoded protein is CASTTPSREQLF.